The 22 T cell receptor beta chains reported below all come from one sample, sequenced in a study of CD8 T cells in Susac syndrome. Random hexamers were used to reverse transcribe an amount of about 0.45 to 1 ug RNA. Using its own MiXCR run on the immunoSEQ multiplex PCR reads, TCRdb lists one record per CDR3 protein. The top ten hold under 0.15% of the sample, which has about 400,000 distinct CDR3 sequences, 75% to 90% seen once. The sequencing input was CD8+ T cells from PBMCs. The receptor set was obtained from a human donor with multiple sclerosis.

V and J are TRBV6-1 and TRBJ2-1; D is perhaps TRBD2 (6 bases). This CDR3 spans 15 amino acids. The V and J ends lost 1 base and 9 bases respectively, with 16 bases between them. CDR1 is MNHNS, CDR2 SASEGT, per germline. CDR3 DNA: TGTGCCAGCAGTGAAGGGGAGACTAGTAAATTTGAGCAGTTCTTC. Amino acid sequence: CASSEGETSKFEQFF.

This clonotype was found a few times. The V gene is TRBV12-3 or TRBV12-4, the J gene TRBJ2-1; D not resolved. Trimming pared 0 bases from V and 6 bases from J, leaving 3 bases between. The CDR3 extends over 12 amino acids. The CDR3 protein is CASSLASNEQFF. CDR3 DNA: TGTGCCAGCAGTTTAGCGTCCAATGAGCAGTTCTTC.

V is TRBV7-8 and J is TRBJ1-5; possibly TRBD1 for D (6 bases). Trimming cost V 2 bases and J 4 bases, with 18 bases left between them. Germline CDR1 reads SGHVS; CDR2 reads FQNEAQ. The CDR3 consists of 17 residues. The CDR3 DNA reads as TGTGCCAGCAGCTTATGGGGCCACAGGGAAGAGAATCAGCCCCAGCATTTT. Its translation: CASSLWGHREENQPQHF.

DNA for the CDR3: TGTGCCAGCAGCCCGGATCCCGTTCCGGGGGTCGACGAGCAGTACTTC. Translating it yields CASSPDPVPGVDEQYF. V usage is TRBV11-2 and J usage is TRBJ2-7, with TRBD2 as a possible D gene (6 bases). Looked up from germline, CDR1 is SGHAT and CDR2 is FQNNGV. This CDR3 has 16 residues. V lost 5 bases to trimming and J lost 5 bases, with 22 bases between them.

The chain couples TRBV6-5 to TRBJ2-3, with 7 bases lining up with TRBD1. Germline V lookup: CDR1 MNHEY, CDR2 SVGAGI. CDR3 length: 16 amino acids. Trimming took 2 bases from V and 0 from J; bases not matched to a gene: 5. The CDR3 nucleotides read TGTGCCAGCAGTTACGCGACAGGGCTGAGCACAGATACGCAGTATTTT. This sequence encodes CASSYATGLSTDTQYF.

This chain uses TRBV7-6 with TRBJ2-2; 7 nucleotides match TRBD2. This CDR3 is built from 13 residues. The V gene end was trimmed by 5 bases and the J gene end by 7 bases; junction bases not matched to a gene: 4. Per germline, CDR1 SGHVS and CDR2 FNYEAQ. CDR3 region: CASSPLANGELFF. CDR3 coding DNA: TGTGCCAGCAGCCCACTAGCGAACGGGGAGCTGTTTTTT.

The chain joins TRBV13 to TRBJ1-1; D gene uncertain. The CDR3 length is 15 residues. V lost 5 bases to trimming and J lost 1 base, with 14 bases between them. Per the germline V gene, CDR1 is PRHDT and CDR2 is FYEKMQ (reference sequence). CDR3 sequence (DNA): TGTGCCAGCAGCCCAGGCGGAGGAACGAACACTGAAGCTTTCTTT. Its protein is CASSPGGGTNTEAFF.

This clonotype was detected once. The J gene is TRBJ2-3, the V gene TRBV28; 14 bases fit TRBD2. CDR3 length equals 18 residues. V was clipped by 6 bases and J by 3 bases; unmatched bases: 11. Germline assignment: CDR1 MDHEN and CDR2 SYDVKM. The CDR3 loop reads CASRGLAGDELSTDTQYF. CDR3 bases: TGTGCCAGCAGGGGACTAGCGGGAGATGAATTGAGTACAGATACGCAGTATTTT.

The gene calls are TRBV12-5 and TRBJ1-5; 7 bases line up with TRBD1. The CDR3 is made up of 16 amino acids. Looked up from germline, CDR1 is LGHNT and CDR2 is FRNRAP. With 5 bases clipped from V and 0 bases from J, the junction kept 7 bases outside the gene matches. CDR3 residues: CASGPPGTDSNQPQHF. The CDR3 DNA reads TGTGCTAGTGGTCCCCCCGGGACAGATAGCAATCAGCCCCAGCATTTT.

This chain connects TRBV13 to TRBJ2-7; tentative D call: TRBD1 (5 bases). V lost 2 bases to trimming and J lost 5 bases, with 7 bases between them. CDR3 length equals 12 residues. From germline, CDR1 is PRHDT and CDR2 FYEKMQ (reference sequence). The CDR3 nucleotides read TGTGCCAGCAGCTTAAGCAGGGACGAGCAGTACTTC. Its protein is CASSLSRDEQYF.

J is TRBJ1-2 and V is TRBV5-4; 8 bases match TRBD1. This CDR3 region has 14 residues. Unmatched junction bases numbered 6, after V lost 6 bases and J lost 2 bases. The germline V gene encodes CDR1 SGHNT and CDR2 YYREEE (reference sequence). DNA of the CDR3: TGTGCCAGCAACCCGACAGGGGCGAACTATGGCTACACCTTC. Translation: CASNPTGANYGYTF. Together with reference TRBV5-4 and TRBJ1-2, the CDR3 gives the full variable domain: ETGVTQSPTHLIKTRGQQVTLRCSSQSGHNTVSWYQQALGQGPQFIFQYYREEENGRGNFPPRFSGLQFPNYSSELNVNALELDDSALYLCASNPTGANYGYTFGSGTRLTVV.

The chain employs TRBV7-9 and TRBJ1-1, with a possible D match to TRBD1 (6 bases). V was clipped by 4 bases and J by 0 bases, with 18 bases between them. Germline V gives CDR1 SEHNR, CDR2 FQNEAQ (reference sequence). This CDR3 is built from 17 residues. CDR3 sequence: CASSSASTGDLNTEAFF. The CDR3 nucleotides are TGTGCCAGCAGCTCCGCCTCGACAGGTGACTTGAACACTGAAGCTTTCTTT.

This chain uses TRBV5-1 with TRBJ1-4; D not resolved. V lost 2 bases and J 4 bases, leaving 9 bases between the germline ends. Per germline, CDR1 SGHRS and CDR2 YFSETQ. CDR3 length: 14 amino acids. CDR3 residues: CASSFRGFNEKLFF. CDR3 DNA: TGCGCCAGCAGCTTCCGAGGGTTTAATGAAAAACTGTTTTTT.

The J gene is TRBJ1-6, the V gene TRBV19; tentatively, D is TRBD1 (6 bases). Trimming shortened V by 3 bases and J by 4 bases, and 13 bases separated the two germline ends. The germline V gene encodes CDR1 LNHDA and CDR2 SQIVND (reference sequence). The CDR3 is 16 residues long. This chain's CDR3 is CASSIVAGQYNSPLHF. CDR3 in DNA: TGTGCCAGTAGTATTGTCGCCGGACAGTATAATTCACCCCTCCACTTT. Looking up the rest from reference TRBV19 and TRBJ1-6 gives the full variable domain: DGGITQSPKYLFRKEGQNVTLSCEQNLNHDAMYWYRQDPGQGLRLIYYSQIVNDFQKGDIAEGYSVSREKKESFPLTVTSAQKNPTAFYLCASSIVAGQYNSPLHFGNGTRLTVT.

This sequence joins TRBV24-1 and TRBJ1-5, with TRBD1 as a possible D gene (6 bases). V shed 7 bases and J shed 7 bases, with 13 bases lying between them. Germline V gene sequence: CDR1 KGHDR, CDR2 SFDVKD. This CDR3 contains 13 residues. Here the CDR3 reads CATSTGLGQPQHF. As DNA, the CDR3 is TGTGCCACCAGCACAGGGCTCGGGCAGCCCCAGCATTTT.

This chain connects TRBV30 to TRBJ1-2; D remains ambiguous. V lost 8 bases to trimming and J lost 7 bases, with 26 bases between them. CDR1 is GTSNPN and CDR2 is SVGIG in the germline V gene (reference sequence). The CDR3 spans 15 residues. CDR3 loop: CARSGVDLSIRGYTF. The CDR3 nucleotides are TGTGCCAGATCCGGGGTGGACCTCTCAATCCGTGGCTACACCTTC.

The V call is TRBV28, the J call TRBJ2-7, with 10 bases that match TRBD1. CDR3 size: 16 residues. The junction had 5 bases not matched to a gene; V was cut back by 3 bases and J by 0 bases. Germline CDR1 reads MDHEN; CDR2 reads SYDVKM. In nucleotides, the CDR3 is TGTGCCAGCAGTTTGACGGACAGGGGGGACTCCTACGAGCAGTACTTC. Translating gives CASSLTDRGDSYEQYF. Drawing the rest from reference TRBV28 and TRBJ2-7, the complete variable domain is DVKVTQSSRYLVKRTGEKVFLECVQDMDHENMFWYRQDPGLGLRLIYFSYDVKMKEKGDIPEGYSVSREKKERFSLILESASTNQTSMYLCASSLTDRGDSYEQYFGPGTRLTVT.

The chain joins TRBV6-5 to TRBJ1-1; perhaps TRBD1 as D (6 bases). V was cut by 0 bases and J by 8 bases, with 16 bases left in between. CDR1 MNHEY and CDR2 SVGAGI come from the germline V gene. The CDR3 is 15 residues long. The CDR3 is CASSYSRKVGAEAFF. CDR3 nucleotides: TGTGCCAGCAGTTACTCGAGGAAGGTGGGGGCGGAAGCTTTCTTT.

This clonotype came up once. The chain joins TRBV3-1 to TRBJ1-1; maybe TRBD1 (5 bases). The CDR3 totals 11 residues. Trimming cost V 0 bases and J 11 bases, with 7 bases left between them. Looked up from germline, CDR1 is LGHDT and CDR2 is YNNKEL (reference sequence). CDR3 sequence reads: CASSQEGRAFF. The CDR3 region has the DNA TGTGCCAGCAGCCAAGAGGGGCGGGCTTTCTTT.

This chain links TRBV27 with TRBJ1-5, with D unresolved. The ends were cut back, 1 base at V and 3 bases at J, with 4 bases in the middle. Germline CDR1 and CDR2: MNHEY and SMNVEV (reference sequence). This CDR3 region has 13 residues. CDR3 nucleotides: TGTGCCAGCAGTTTATTAGTCAATCAGCCCCAGCATTTT. Its translation: CASSLLVNQPQHF.

The J gene is TRBJ2-5, the V gene TRBV29-1; 9 nucleotides agree with TRBD2. Per germline, CDR1 SQVTM and CDR2 ANQGSEA. The J segment lost 2 bases and the V segment lost 4 bases, leaving 8 bases of the junction unmatched. This CDR3 region has 15 residues. CDR3 nucleotide sequence: TGCAGCGTTGGGCTAGCGGGACAATTACAAGAGACCCAGTACTTC. Its protein is CSVGLAGQLQETQYF. The whole variable domain, filled in from reference TRBV29-1 and TRBJ2-5, reads SAVISQKPSRDICQRGTSLTIQCQVDSQVTMMFWYRQQPGQSLTLIATANQGSEATYESGFVIDKFPISRPNLTFSTLTVSNMSPEDSSIYLCSVGLAGQLQETQYFGPGTRLLVL.

The J gene is TRBJ2-7, the V gene TRBV28, with D hard to call. Germline V gene sequence: CDR1 MDHEN, CDR2 SYDVKM. This CDR3 has 14 amino acids. V lost 5 bases to trimming and J lost 1 base, with 12 bases between them. CDR3 sequence reads: CASSPAGFSYEQYF. DNA of the CDR3: TGTGCCAGCAGTCCCGCCGGTTTTTCCTACGAGCAGTACTTC.